The source of this T cell receptor (beta chain) is a study of regulatory T cells in long-lasting Graves disease. General observations from the study: Exclusively peripheral blood, rather than thyroid tissue, was studied. Repertoires from persistent disease leaned toward TRBV28, TRBJ1-2 and TRBJ2-5. Few sampled subjects may have lowered accuracy.

Arm-PCR of CDR3 regions with iRepertoire HTBI primers generated TCR beta libraries. TCRdb analysed the multiplex PCR reads with MiXCR anew, one entry per CDR3 protein. This sample has 300,000 to 400,000 distinct CDR3 sequences, with roughly 16% found just once. The time point is: newly diagnosed GD, antithyroid drugs for less than 3 months. Making the TCR library involved RNA that had been extracted from PBMCs. Guidelines of the American Thyroid Association were used to diagnose Graves' disease. The CDR3 runs 12 residues. In germline, CDR1 is MNHEY, CDR2 SVGEGT. The V gene end was trimmed by 5 bases and the J gene end by 7 bases; junction bases not matched to a gene: 4. A word on this clonotype: Its antigen is undetermined.

The TCR was taken from a female donor with Graves disease. V usage is TRBV6-2 or TRBV6-3 and J usage is TRBJ1-2; 7 nucleotides agree with TRBD1. Source: peripheral blood mononuclear cells (PBMCs), taken at new diagnosis, from a patient treated with antithyroid drugs. CDR3 in amino acids: CASSNQGGGYTF. The CDR3 nucleotides are TGTGCCAGCAGTAACCAGGGGGGTGGCTACACCTTC.